This T cell receptor (beta chain) was captured by sequencing in a study of OX40 agonist ivuxolimab in advanced cancers. In terms of the full investigation: Ivuxolimab was an agonistic, fully human IgG2 monoclonal antibody directed against OX40 (CD134), a costimulatory receptor. Intravenous ivuxolimab was administered to patients every 2 weeks at six dose levels: 0.01, 0.1, 0.3, 1.5, 3 and 10 mg/kg. Among the 52 dose-escalation patients, about 20 had hepatocellular carcinoma, 15 or so melanoma, 9 renal cell carcinoma and 9 head and neck cancer. A male proportion of 70% to 90% and a mean age of approximately 62 years, ranging from roughly 23 to 80, were recorded for the dose-escalation cohort. Prior anti-PD-1, anti-PD-L1 or anti-CTLA-4 therapy was permitted, and approximately 41% of dose-escalation patients had received checkpoint inhibitors. Partial responses were achieved by three dose-escalation patients, of whom one had hepatocellular carcinoma and two had cutaneous melanoma. The point of sequencing TCRbeta in the periphery was to test whether ivuxolimab changed TCR sequence diversity and drove clonal T-cell expansion. The paper reports the monotherapy dose-escalation portion (N of about 54 patients) of the phase I ivuxolimab trial.

Patients with autoimmune disease history or receiving systemic immunosuppression were excluded from the trial. Peripheral blood for TCR sequencing was collected from all dose cohorts at baseline, on cycle 4 day 1, and on cycle 7 day 1. The samples were taken from a phase I, first-in-human, multicenter, open-label dose-escalation trial of ivuxolimab. Adults with locally advanced or metastatic melanoma, renal cell, hepatocellular, or head and neck squamous cell carcinoma were enrolled in the trial. CD4+ and CD8+ T cells were sorted separately from peripheral blood before TCR sequencing. Broad study findings and their caveats: Low levels of normalized T-cell clonal expansion were also seen in some patients who did not respond. Partial responders in the 0.1-3.0 mg/kg groups had among the lowest normalized peripheral clonal expansion, especially among CD8+ T cells. After ivuxolimab, more expanded clones were found on average in CD8+ T cells than in CD4+ T cells. Which antigens the clonally expanded peripheral T cells were specific for was not determined. Clonal expansion of both CD4+ and CD8+ blood T cells was observed from baseline to week 6 at doses 0.1 to 3.0 mg/kg.

Inclusive of the bounding cysteine and phenylalanine, the CDR3 is 18 residues long. The retained sequence is limited to the CDR3, 54 bases, with the frame set at the first base. Looking up the germline V gene (reference sequence) yields CDR1 LNHDA and CDR2 SQIVND. V and J are trimmed by 5 bases and 4 bases, and the gene matches miss 11 bases of the junction. To note about this clone: Its binding antigen is unknown. The input lacks base qualities; no much larger clone sits a single base away.

Genomic DNA was extracted from sorted cells for sequencing of the TCRbeta CDR3 region. The immunoSEQ Assay was used for sequencing of TCRbeta CDR3 regions. TCRdb took over this immuneACCESS table, retaining in-frame rearrangements with V and J assigned. Such tables are incomplete; in checked studies, under half of the missing clones stem from an unresolved V gene, and the remainder is unexplained. Within this sample are about 43,000 clones, with around 89% of them counted one time only. Clones ranked in the top ten supply 20% to 30% of the sample. This clonotype originated in an adult with an advanced solid tumor such as melanoma, head and neck, liver or kidney cancer. The source material was CD4+ or CD8+ T cells sorted from blood, sampled in a trial of the OX40 agonist ivuxolimab. The rearrangement combines TRBV19 with TRBJ2-2, with 12 bases in between that match TRBD2. The CDR3 protein: CASSGRLAGEVVTGELFF. DNA sequence: TGTGCCAGTAGTGGGAGACTAGCGGGAGAGGTGGTCACCGGGGAGCTGTTTTTT.